This TCR beta chain was recorded in a study of CD8+ T cells in alopecia areata. The wider study: Tofacitinib ran for 6 to 18 months before 6 months off drug. General study points: Mice gave a clearer picture of TCR sharing than patients did, possibly for HLA-related reasons.

CDR1 is MNHEY and CDR2 is SMNVEV in the germline V gene (reference sequence). The V end lost 6 bases, the J end lost 0 bases, and 9 bases lay between the germline ends. This CDR3 has 14 amino acids. Of note for this clone: What it binds is unknown.

Following extraction, RNA underwent reverse transcription to cDNA, which served as the sequencing template. Method: immunoSEQ multiplex PCR; TCRdb's copy keeps in-frame clones and lacks some. The sample has 130,000 to 150,000 clones, 85% to 90% seen once. Sequenced here: CD8+ T cells sorted from blood, sampled at week 0. This receptor was identified in a human donor with alopecia areata. The chain employs TRBV27 and TRBJ1-5, with D perhaps TRBD1 (5 bases). The CDR3: CASRTGYSNQPQHF. The CDR3 nucleotides read TGTGCCAGCAGAACAGGTTATAGCAATCAGCCCCAGCATTTT.